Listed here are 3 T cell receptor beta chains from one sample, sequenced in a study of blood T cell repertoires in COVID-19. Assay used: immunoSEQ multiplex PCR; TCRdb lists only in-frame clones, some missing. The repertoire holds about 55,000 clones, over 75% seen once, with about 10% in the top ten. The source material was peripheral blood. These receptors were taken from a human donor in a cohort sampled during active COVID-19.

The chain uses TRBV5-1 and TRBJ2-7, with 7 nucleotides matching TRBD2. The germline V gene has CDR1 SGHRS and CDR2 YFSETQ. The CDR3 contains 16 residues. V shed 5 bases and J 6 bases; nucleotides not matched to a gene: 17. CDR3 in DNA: TGCGCCAGCAGTCGTTCTAGCGGTCCCGGTGCTCGCGAGCAGTACTTC. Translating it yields CASSRSSGPGAREQYF. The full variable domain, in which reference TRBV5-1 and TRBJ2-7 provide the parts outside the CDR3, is KAGVTQTPRYLIKTRGQQVTLSCSPISGHRSVSWYQQTPGQGLQFLFEYFSETQRNKGNFPGRFSGRQFSNSRSEMNVSTLELGDSALYLCASSRSSGPGAREQYFGPGTRLTVT.

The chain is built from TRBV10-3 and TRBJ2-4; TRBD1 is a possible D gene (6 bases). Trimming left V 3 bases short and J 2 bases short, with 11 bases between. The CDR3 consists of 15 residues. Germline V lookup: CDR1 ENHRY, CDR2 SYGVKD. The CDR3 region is CAISEPTGSKNIQYF. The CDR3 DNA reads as TGTGCCATCAGTGAACCGACAGGTTCCAAAAACATTCAGTACTTC.

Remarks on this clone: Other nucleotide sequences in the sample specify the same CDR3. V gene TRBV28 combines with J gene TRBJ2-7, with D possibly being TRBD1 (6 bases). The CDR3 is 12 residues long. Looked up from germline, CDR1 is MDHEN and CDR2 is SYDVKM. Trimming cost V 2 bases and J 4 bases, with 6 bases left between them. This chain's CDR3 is CASSLQGYEQYF. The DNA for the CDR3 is TGTGCCAGCAGTTTACAGGGGTACGAGCAGTACTTC.